Listed below are T cell receptor beta chains from one sample, sequenced in a study of T cells of healthy individuals. MiXCR, run by TCRdb on the 5' RACE reads, gives a single entry per CDR3 protein. This table holds about 96,000 distinct CDR3 sequences, roughly 18% found once. The receptors were gathered from a human donor in good health. Each CDR3 is given with its conserved first and last residue. A D gene is named only where the DNA matches it firmly. Rows may omit the clone size; those that give it use once, few, many or a size class.

d_gene,v_gene,j_gene,abundance,CDR3nt,CDR3aa
TRBD2,TRBV6-2/TRBV6-3,TRBJ2-1,NA,TGTGCCAGCAGGACTAGCGGGGCCAGTTACAATGAGCAGTTCTTC,CASRTSGASYNEQFF
NA,TRBV28,TRBJ1-5,few,TGTGCCAGCAGCCCCGCTGGGCAACGGCATCAGCCCCAGCATTTT,CASSPAGQRHQPQHF
TRBD1,TRBV15,TRBJ1-5,few,TGTGCCACCAACCGGGACAGGGGACAGCCCCAGCATTTT,CATNRDRGQPQHF
TRBD2,TRBV19,TRBJ2-2,NA,TGTGCCAGTAGTACTAGCGGGGGGGCGAACACCGGGGAGCTGTTTTTT,CASSTSGGANTGELFF
NA,TRBV20-1,TRBJ1-5,NA,TGCAGTGCTAGGGTAGGGAATAGCAATCAGCCCCAGCATTTT,CSARVGNSNQPQHF
TRBD2,TRBV28,TRBJ2-3,NA,TGTGCCAGCACCTTACTAGCGGGGGAAAAGACAGATACGCAGTATTTT,CASTLLAGEKTDTQYF
TRBD2,TRBV5-1,TRBJ2-2,few,TGCGCCAGCAGCTTGGAAGCGGGGGCCACCGGGGAGCTGTTTTTT,CASSLEAGATGELFF
NA,TRBV25-1,TRBJ1-4,NA,TGTGCCAGCAGGCAGCATAATGAAAAACTGTTTTTT,CASRQHNEKLFF
NA,TRBV12-3/TRBV12-4,TRBJ1-1,many,TGTGCCAGCAGTTCGTCCGCGAGGAACACTGAAGCTTTCTTT,CASSSSARNTEAFF
NA,TRBV15,TRBJ1-1,many,TGTGCCACCAGCAGAGATAGGCAGGTTGGTAGCACTGAAGCTTTCTTT,CATSRDRQVGSTEAFF
NA,TRBV7-9,TRBJ2-5,few,TGTGCCAGCAGACCCGACAGGAAGGGACTAATAAAAGAGACCCAGTACTTC,CASRPDRKGLIKETQYF
TRBD1,TRBV18,TRBJ1-3,many,TGTGCCAGCTCACCACTGGGACAGGGAGCTGGAAACACCATATATTTT,CASSPLGQGAGNTIYF
NA,TRBV24-1,TRBJ2-1,NA,TGTGCCACCAGTGTAGGGGGGGGGAATCTCTACAATGAGCAGTTCTTC,CATSVGGGNLYNEQFF
NA,TRBV28,TRBJ1-3,few,TGTGCCAGCAGTTCGGGGGGCGCTGCCGGAAACACCATATATTTT,CASSSGGAAGNTIYF
NA,TRBV2,TRBJ2-7,NA,TGTGCCAGCAGGGCCGCCCACGAGCAGTACTTC,CASRAAHEQYF
NA,TRBV6-6,TRBJ1-5,many,TGTGCCAGCAGTTACTCGCTCGGGTTCAATCAGCCCCAGCATTTT,CASSYSLGFNQPQHF
NA,TRBV27,TRBJ2-7,few,TGTGCCAGCAGCGGGACGGAAACATACGAGCAGTACTTC,CASSGTETYEQYF
NA,TRBV5-3,TRBJ1-1,NA,TGTGCCAGAAGCTTGGATACAGGGCACACTGAAGCTTTCTTT,CARSLDTGHTEAFF
TRBD2,TRBV5-1,TRBJ2-3,NA,TGCGCCAGCAGCTATAGCGGGGGAGGAACAGATACGCAGTATTTT,CASSYSGGGTDTQYF
NA,TRBV7-6,TRBJ2-5,many,TGTGCCAGCAGCTTAGTCCGCAGCCCCCAAGAGACCCAGTACTTC,CASSLVRSPQETQYF
TRBD2,TRBV7-7,TRBJ2-5,NA,TGTGCCAGCAGCTACGGACTAGCGGGGTGGGAGACCCAGTACTTC,CASSYGLAGWETQYF
NA,TRBV12-3/TRBV12-4,TRBJ2-3,many,TGTGCCAGCAGCCCCTACGGACTCAGCACAGATACGCAGTATTTT,CASSPYGLSTDTQYF
NA,TRBV2,TRBJ2-3,NA,TGTGCCAGCACCAGACAGATGATGGATACGCAGTATTTT,CASTRQMMDTQYF
NA,TRBV6-2/TRBV6-3,TRBJ2-2,few,TGTGCCAGCAGTTCCGTCTTGATGGGCGGGGAGCTGTTTTTT,CASSSVLMGGELFF
NA,TRBV9,TRBJ1-2,NA,TGTGCCAGCAGCGTAGATGTTCAAGGAGACTATGGCTACACCTTC,CASSVDVQGDYGYTF
TRBD2,TRBV29-1,TRBJ2-7,many,TGCAGCGTTGAAGTGGGGAGGGCAGGGTACCACGAGCAGTACTTC,CSVEVGRAGYHEQYF
NA,TRBV4-3,TRBJ1-1,many,TGCGCCAGCAGCCAAGATTACATGAACACTGAAGCTTTCTTT,CASSQDYMNTEAFF
TRBD2,TRBV19,TRBJ2-3,once,TGTGCCAGTAGTCCCACTAGCGGGAGTGGGGATACGCAGTATTTT,CASSPTSGSGDTQYF
NA,TRBV11-2,TRBJ2-1,NA,TGTGCCAGCAGCTTACGGACAAGCGATGAGCAGTTCTTC,CASSLRTSDEQFF
NA,TRBV9,TRBJ2-2,NA,TGTGCCAGCAGCGTAGCTTTCTCCGGGGAGCTGTTTTTT,CASSVAFSGELFF
NA,TRBV29-1,TRBJ1-2,NA,TGCAGCGTTGAAGATCGAGGGAGAACCTTC,CSVEDRGRTF
TRBD1,TRBV9,TRBJ2-2,NA,TGTGCCAGCAGCGCCTCCAGGGGGGGGGAGCTGTTTTTT,CASSASRGGELFF
TRBD1,TRBV30,TRBJ2-3,NA,TGTGCCTGGAGTCGAGGGGGCAACACAGATACGCAGTATTTT,CAWSRGGNTDTQYF
NA,TRBV28,TRBJ2-2,NA,TGTGCCAGCAGTTCCAGGTCGAACACCGGGGAGCTGTTTTTT,CASSSRSNTGELFF
TRBD1,TRBV7-3,TRBJ2-1,NA,TGTGCCAGCAGCCCGGGACAGCTCTACAATGAGCAGTTCTTC,CASSPGQLYNEQFF
NA,TRBV4-2,TRBJ2-1,NA,TGTGCCAGCAGCCACGTACACGGGCTTGGGAATGAGCAGTTCTTC,CASSHVHGLGNEQFF
NA,TRBV27,TRBJ2-7,many,TGTGCCAGCAGTTTATTAGGGCTAGCGGAGCAGTACTTC,CASSLLGLAEQYF
NA,TRBV15,TRBJ2-3,few,TGTGCCACCAGCAGAGATCATGATGAGACGCAGTATTTT,CATSRDHDETQYF
NA,TRBV5-6,TRBJ2-1,many,TGTGCCAGCAGCTTGCCTAGGGGCAGTTTCGATGAGCAGTTCTTC,CASSLPRGSFDEQFF
NA,TRBV28,TRBJ2-1,many,TGTGCCAGCAGCCCTTTTTCGAGCTCCTACAATGAGCAGTTCTTC,CASSPFSSSYNEQFF
NA,TRBV29-1,TRBJ1-1,many,TGCAGCGTTGAAGCTTCGCCTTTCACTGAAGCTTTCTTT,CSVEASPFTEAFF
NA,TRBV6-5,TRBJ2-1,many,TGTGCCAGCAGTAACGGGGGACAATGGGTTCCCAATGAGCAGTTCTTC,CASSNGGQWVPNEQFF
NA,TRBV5-1,TRBJ1-1,NA,TGCGCCAGCAGCTTTGATCCGAACACTGAAGCTTTCTTT,CASSFDPNTEAFF
NA,TRBV11-3,TRBJ2-3,NA,TGTGCCAGCAGCTTCAGGGGGGCAGGGTGGACAGATACGCAGTATTTT,CASSFRGAGWTDTQYF
TRBD2,TRBV4-3,TRBJ2-2,NA,TGCGCCAGCAGTCACCCAGCGGGAGCCCCGGGCACCGGGGAGCTGTTTTTT,CASSHPAGAPGTGELFF
TRBD1,TRBV20-1,TRBJ2-7,many,TGCAGTGCTAGACTACGGGACAGGGCTTACGAGCAGTACTTC,CSARLRDRAYEQYF
NA,TRBV24-1,TRBJ1-2,few,TGTGCCACCAGTGAAGGGAATCTCGATGGCTACACCTTC,CATSEGNLDGYTF
NA,TRBV28,TRBJ2-1,NA,TGTGCCAGCAGTTTATTCCCGGGGGTCAATGAGCAGTTCTTC,CASSLFPGVNEQFF
TRBD1,TRBV5-1,TRBJ2-4,few,TGCGCCAGCAGCTTACAGGGGGAAGACATTCAGTACTTC,CASSLQGEDIQYF